Listed below are T cell receptor beta chains from one sample, sequenced in a study of T cell changes during pregnancy in multiple sclerosis. Clones were sequenced by immunoSEQ multiplex PCR, and TCRdb holds only the in-frame ones, with some missing. Seen here are about 70,000 clones, roughly 92% observed once, and the top ten hold 1% to 1.5%. Sample: peripheral blood, taken in the third trimester of pregnancy. The receptor source for this set is a female donor with multiple sclerosis, enrolled in a pregnancy study. The CDR3 runs from the conserved cysteine through the conserved F or W. A D gene is named only where the DNA matches it firmly. Rows give clone size only sometimes, using once, few, many, or a class for an expanded clone.

length	J	size	D	V	CDR3
17	TRBJ1-1	NA	NA	TRBV19	CASRTTGEGVAVTEAFF
15	TRBJ1-5	NA	NA	TRBV19	CASSAKGQFNQPQHF
17	TRBJ2-7	NA	NA	TRBV7-2	CASSLAGTGDPRYEQYF
13	TRBJ2-7	NA	TRBD1	TRBV29-1	CSGQQGAGYEQYF
14	TRBJ1-1	NA	NA	TRBV5-6	CASSTLTGSTEAFF
17	TRBJ1-2	once	NA	TRBV29-1	CSVDSRQGQTIGHGYTF
16	TRBJ2-3	NA	TRBD2	TRBV5-1	CASSWVFGRESDTQYF
13	TRBJ2-7	NA	NA	TRBV5-6	CASSQGFFYEQYF
16	TRBJ2-1	NA	TRBD2	TRBV4-2	CASSHTSGSSYNEQFF
15	TRBJ2-7	NA	TRBD2	TRBV7-2	CASSLDGTSGYEQYF
16	TRBJ1-1	NA	NA	TRBV7-9	CASSLEAGSQNTEAFF
11	TRBJ1-1	NA	NA	TRBV19	CASSIGDRFHF
16	TRBJ2-5	NA	NA	TRBV27	CASSFTPEVDQETQYF
15	TRBJ1-2	NA	NA	TRBV14	CASSQGQGIPYGYTF
15	TRBJ2-5	NA	TRBD2	TRBV7-2	CASSLRTSGQETQYF
13	TRBJ1-5	NA	NA	TRBV6-6	CASSQSSGQPQHF
15	TRBJ1-2	once	TRBD1	TRBV11-2	CASSSWDSRTYGYTF
13	TRBJ1-5	few	NA	TRBV28	CASSPQWTPEGHF
16	TRBJ2-1	NA	TRBD2	TRBV5-1	CASSLGLAGDYNEQFF
16	TRBJ2-3	NA	TRBD2	TRBV7-6	CASSLVAGGSTDTQYF
16	TRBJ2-7	NA	NA	TRBV5-4	CASSFDLSQTPGEQYF
16	TRBJ1-2	NA	NA	TRBV5-5	CASSELGAGESRGYTF
14	TRBJ1-2	NA	TRBD1	TRBV28	CASSLESRGRGYTF
15	TRBJ2-1	NA	TRBD2	TRBV10-3	CAISDPAGRGGEQFF
14	TRBJ2-7	NA	TRBD1	TRBV18	CASSSGQGAYEQYF
18	TRBJ2-1	NA	TRBD1	TRBV9	CASSPGTGGDSSYNEQFF
14	TRBJ2-1	NA	NA	TRBV9	CASSVVMGSNEQFF
14	TRBJ1-4	NA	TRBD1	TRBV15	CATSRTGGIGKLFF
19	TRBJ2-3	NA	TRBD2	TRBV18	CASSPLRTSDPFSTDTQYF
14	TRBJ2-1	NA	TRBD1	TRBV4-2	CASSPGQGATEQFF
15	TRBJ1-4	NA	TRBD1	TRBV29-1	CSVEETRGLGEKLFF
15	TRBJ2-1	NA	TRBD2	TRBV10-3	CAISEVTSGRAEQFF
15	TRBJ2-3	once	TRBD2	TRBV9	CASSVGASGRDTQYF
17	TRBJ2-1	NA	TRBD2	TRBV7-6	CASSPGTSGSSYNEQFF
13	TRBJ1-5	NA	NA	TRBV29-1	CSVDSGLGQPQHF
15	TRBJ1-2	NA	TRBD1	TRBV28	CASSLFQGADYGYTF
15	TRBJ2-5	NA	TRBD2	TRBV7-3	CASSPTSGRGETQYF